This T cell receptor beta chain was recovered during a study of blood T cell repertoires in COVID-19. Study overall: Researchers got acute and convalescent COVID-19 samples from the United States, Italy and Spain. T cells, B-cell-depleted T cells, or PBMCs provided the cDNA or gDNA that served as material.

Per the original methods: By means of reference gene primer amplification, nucleated cell counts were estimated. The repertoire was sequenced with immunoSEQ multiplex PCR; TCRdb's copy has only in-frame clones and lacks some. That table supplies the V and J calls and clone size; D and trimming were determined from the DNA. The sample has 50,000 to 65,000 clones; around 85% are singletons. Sequenced: peripheral blood. This clonotype was obtained from a human donor in a cohort sampled during active COVID-19.

CDR3 sequence (DNA): TGTGCCAGCAACGCGGGAGGGAGCTACAATGAGCAGTTCTTC. Residues: CASNAGGSYNEQFF. V gene TRBV2 combines with J gene TRBJ2-1, with 9 bases identical to TRBD2. The junction had 4 bases not matched to a gene; V was cut back by 7 bases and J by 3 bases. CDR3 size: 14 residues. Germline CDR1 and CDR2: SNHLY and FYNNEI.